This T cell receptor beta chain came from a study of blood T cell repertoires in COVID-19. The V gene lost 6 bases and the J gene lost 6 bases, with 18 bases spanning the gap. Germline CDR1 MDHEN, CDR2 SYDVKM. The CDR3 sequence is 15 residues long. In the authors' methods: Reference gene primer amplification gave nucleated cell count estimates. Measured with immunoSEQ multiplex PCR; TCRdb has only the in-frame clones, and not every one. The D gene and trimming were derived from the DNA, and the V and J assignments and clone size from that table. The repertoire holds hundreds of thousands of clones, with nearly 85% as singletons.

Sample: peripheral blood. The source of this sequence is a woman in her 30s with COVID-19, enrolled during active disease. This chain joins TRBV28 and TRBJ1-5; no firm D call. The chain's CDR3 is CASRSGGGWTQPQHF. The CDR3 region has the DNA TGTGCCAGCAGATCAGGAGGAGGGTGGACTCAGCCCCAGCATTTT.